This is a list of T cell receptor beta chains from one sample in a study of T cell responses to AZD1222 COVID-19 vaccine. Assay: immunoSEQ multiplex PCR; the TCRdb copy retains only in-frame clones and omits some. The data hold roughly 180,000 clones, with 92% observed a single time. The specimen comprised peripheral blood, sampled 28 days after the second AZD1222 dose. The receptors come from an adult who received the AZD1222 COVID-19 vaccine. CDR3s include the opening cysteine and the closing phenylalanine or tryptophan. The D gene is left open where the match is weak. Not every row has a clone size; where given, it reads once, few, many or a size class.

abundance | d_gene | j_gene | v_gene | CDR3aa | CDR3nt
- | - | TRBJ1-1 | TRBV5-1 | CASSLGGTQMNTEAFF | TGCGCCAGCAGCTTGGGCGGGACCCAAATGAACACTGAAGCTTTCTTT
- | - | TRBJ2-2 | TRBV5-1 | CASSLGDADPWELFF | TGCGCCAGCAGCTTGGGGGACGCGGACCCTTGGGAGCTGTTTTTT
- | - | TRBJ1-2 | TRBV4-1 | CASSQDRPYGYTF | TGCGCCAGCAGCCAAGATCGGCCCTATGGCTACACCTTC
- | - | TRBJ2-5 | TRBV6-5 | CASSYRAQRQETQYF | TGTGCCAGCAGTTACCGGGCCCAAAGGCAAGAGACCCAGTACTTC
- | TRBD1 | TRBJ1-1 | TRBV5-6 | CASSLDRGLGSTEAFF | TGTGCCAGCAGCTTGGACAGGGGGCTAGGGAGCACTGAAGCTTTCTTT
- | - | TRBJ1-1 | TRBV7-9 | CASSRRGNVNTEAFF | TGTGCCAGCAGCCGACGTGGAAATGTGAACACTGAAGCTTTCTTT
- | TRBD2 | TRBJ2-3 | TRBV7-2 | CASSLGLAGASTDTQYF | TGTGCCAGCAGCTTAGGACTAGCGGGCGCTAGCACAGATACGCAGTATTTT
- | - | TRBJ1-2 | TRBV28 | CATQARPGGYGYTF | TGTGCCACCCAAGCCCGCCCAGGAGGGTATGGCTACACCTTC
- | - | TRBJ1-2 | TRBV29-1 | CSAVATSGYTF | TGCAGCGCCGTCGCGACGAGCGGCTACACCTTC
- | TRBD1 | TRBJ1-2 | TRBV7-9 | CASSSAGGTGGGYTF | TGTGCCAGCAGCTCCGCCGGGGGGACAGGGGGCGGCTACACCTTC
- | - | TRBJ2-3 | TRBV14 | CASSQGAADTQYF | TGTGCCAGCAGCCAAGGGGCAGCAGATACGCAGTATTTT
- | - | TRBJ2-7 | TRBV10-2 | CASSSGNEQYF | TGCGCCAGCAGCTCGGGGAACGAGCAGTACTTC
- | - | TRBJ2-7 | TRBV5-1 | CASSLGSDSYEQYF | TGCGCCAGCAGCTTGGGCAGCGATTCCTACGAGCAGTACTTC
- | TRBD1 | TRBJ1-1 | TRBV9 | CASSVEGGTGPNTEAFF | TGTGCCAGCAGCGTAGAGGGGGGGACAGGGCCTAACACTGAAGCTTTCTTT
- | - | TRBJ1-1 | TRBV7-9 | CASSLAGKNTEAFF | TGTGCCAGCAGCTTAGCCGGGAAGAACACTGAAGCTTTCTTT
- | - | TRBJ1-2 | TRBV12-3/TRBV12-4 | CASSYRVGYGYTF | TGTGCCAGCAGCTACAGGGTTGGCTATGGCTACACCTTC
once | TRBD1 | TRBJ2-7 | TRBV28 | CASSLTGGYEQYF | TGTGCCAGCAGCTTGACAGGGGGATACGAGCAGTACTTC
- | - | TRBJ1-3 | TRBV2 | CASSEAGGSGNTIYF | TGTGCCAGCAGTGAAGCGGGGGGCTCTGGAAACACCATATATTTT
- | - | TRBJ1-5 | TRBV12-3/TRBV12-4 | CASSLGTPVAQHF | TGTGCCAGCAGTTTAGGTACCCCGGTAGCCCAGCATTTT
- | TRBD2 | TRBJ2-2 | TRBV6-2/TRBV6-3 | CASSPWGSGKGRTGELFF | TGTGCCAGCAGCCCGTGGGGTAGCGGGAAAGGCCGTACCGGGGAGCTGTTTTTT
- | - | TRBJ1-5 | TRBV27 | CASSHRAGNQPQHF | TGTGCCAGCAGCCACAGGGCAGGCAATCAGCCCCAGCATTTT
- | - | TRBJ1-2 | TRBV5-1 | CASSEDGYGYTF | TGCGCCAGCAGCGAGGACGGCTATGGCTACACCTTC
- | - | TRBJ1-3 | TRBV6-5 | CASSQQGPSGNTIYF | TGTGCCAGCAGTCAACAGGGTCCCTCTGGAAACACCATATATTTT
- | - | TRBJ2-3 | TRBV4-2 | CASSQGVRTDTQYF | TGTGCCAGCAGCCAAGGGGTGCGCACAGATACGCAGTATTTT
- | TRBD1 | TRBJ2-1 | TRBV25-1 | CASSGGQGRRDHYNEQFF | TGTGCCAGCAGTGGGGGACAGGGGAGGAGGGACCACTACAATGAGCAGTTCTTC
- | TRBD1 | TRBJ1-2 | TRBV7-6 | CASSLGPTGKDGYTF | TGTGCCAGCAGCTTAGGGCCGACAGGGAAGGATGGCTACACCTTC
- | - | TRBJ1-2 | TRBV2 | CASSEGWDGNYGYTF | TGTGCCAGCAGTGAAGGCTGGGACGGTAACTATGGCTACACCTTC
- | - | TRBJ1-5 | TRBV19 | CASSIRGRGGQPQHF | TGTGCCAGTAGTATAAGGGGCAGGGGAGGGCAGCCCCAGCATTTT
- | - | TRBJ2-7 | TRBV7-2 | CASSEGGGLYEQYF | TGTGCCAGCAGCGAAGGTGGCGGACTCTACGAGCAGTACTTC
- | TRBD2 | TRBJ2-5 | TRBV5-1 | CASSFSGSQETQYF | TGCGCCAGCAGCTTTAGCGGGAGCCAAGAGACCCAGTACTTC
- | - | TRBJ1-1 | TRBV3-1/TRBV3-2 | CASSPRWGNTEAFF | TGTGCCAGCAGCCCCAGGTGGGGTAACACTGAAGCTTTCTTT
once | - | TRBJ1-1 | TRBV6-2/TRBV6-3 | CASSLAGRTEAFF | TGTGCCAGCAGTTTGGCCGGGCGCACTGAAGCTTTCTTT
once | TRBD2 | TRBJ2-7 | TRBV5-4 | CASSTRERDYEQYF | TGTGCCAGCAGCACGCGGGAGAGGGACTACGAGCAGTACTTC
- | - | TRBJ2-1 | TRBV18 | CASSPRNEQFF | TGTGCCAGCTCGCCCCGGAATGAGCAGTTCTTC
- | - | TRBJ2-6 | TRBV7-9 | CASVGTGANVLTF | TGTGCCAGCGTCGGGACTGGGGCCAACGTCCTGACTTTC
- | - | TRBJ2-1 | TRBV5-1 | CASSPVGFESYNEQFF | TGCGCCAGCAGCCCCGTCGGCTTTGAGTCCTACAATGAGCAGTTCTTC
few | - | TRBJ2-2 | TRBV3-1/TRBV3-2 | CASSQGNRDTGELFF | TGTGCCAGCAGCCAAGGGAACAGGGACACCGGGGAGCTGTTTTTT
- | TRBD1 | TRBJ2-5 | TRBV11-2 | CASSHTGDQETQYF | TGTGCCAGCAGCCATACAGGGGACCAAGAGACCCAGTACTTC
- | TRBD2 | TRBJ2-2 | TRBV2 | CASGPGLAGGPNTGELFF | TGTGCCAGTGGACCGGGACTAGCGGGGGGACCGAACACCGGGGAGCTGTTTTTT
- | TRBD1 | TRBJ1-1 | TRBV7-3 | CASSAKGQGAEAFF | TGTGCCAGCAGCGCAAAGGGACAGGGGGCTGAAGCTTTCTTT
- | TRBD1 | TRBJ2-7 | TRBV10-3 | CAISGDRASYEQYF | TGTGCCATCAGTGGGGACAGGGCTTCTTACGAGCAGTACTTC
- | - | TRBJ2-7 | TRBV7-2 | CASSPGAGTLRYEQYF | TGTGCCAGCAGCCCGGGAGCGGGTACCCTCCGCTACGAGCAGTACTTC
- | - | TRBJ2-3 | TRBV4-2 | CASSQVGPLPDTQYF | TGTGCCAGCAGCCAAGTTGGACCCCTGCCTGATACGCAGTATTTT
- | - | TRBJ1-4 | TRBV3-1/TRBV3-2 | CASSQEEKELFF | TGTGCCAGCAGCCAAGAGGAGAAAGAACTGTTTTTT
- | - | TRBJ1-1 | TRBV6-5 | CASSYGAVNTEAFF | TGTGCCAGCAGTTACGGGGCAGTGAACACTGAAGCTTTCTTT
- | - | TRBJ1-4 | TRBV6-2/TRBV6-3 | CASSLRIYEKLFF | TGTGCCAGCAGCTTAAGAATCTACGAAAAACTGTTTTTT
- | TRBD2 | TRBJ2-5 | TRBV6-1 | CASSEVQPGLAGGPGETQYF | TGTGCCAGCAGTGAAGTGCAACCGGGACTAGCGGGAGGGCCGGGTGAGACCCAGTACTTC